This T cell receptor (beta chain) emerged from a study of brain T cells in children with intractable seizures. The sequenced cases were selected for having the highest brain T cell transcript signatures. Profiling relied on immunoSEQ multiplex PCR, and the TCRdb table lists in-frame clones only, not all of them. The table has tens of thousands of clones, 90% to 95% seen once. V was pared by 4 bases and J by 1 base, with 1 base of the junction left unmatched. The CDR3 has 13 amino acids. Germline-derived CDR1 and CDR2 are SGHNT and YENEEA. Source: peripheral blood, taken at surgery. This chain connects TRBV11-3 to TRBJ2-7; 7 nucleotides match TRBD1. The TCR originated in a boy between 10 and 17 years old with focal cortical dysplasia and intractable seizures. The CDR3 nucleotides read TGTGCCAGCAGCTACAGGGGATCCTACGAGCAGTACTTC. Translating gives CASSYRGSYEQYF.